This T cell receptor (beta chain) was observed in a study of graft-versus-host responses after intestinal transplantation. Regarding this clone: Its antigen is not known.

The V end lost 1 base, the J end lost 3 bases, and 9 bases lay between the germline ends. Per germline, CDR1 SQVTM and CDR2 ANQGSEA. There are 13 residues in the CDR3. Assay: immunoSEQ multiplex PCR; the TCRdb copy retains only in-frame clones and omits some. The sample lists 86,000 or so clones, 75% to 95% occurring once. Findings and limits, study-wide: Recipient marrow showed GvH clones, some seen first in ileum or blood. High graft-versus-host to host-versus-graft T cell clonal ratios marked allografts of patients with graft-donor macrochimerism.

The rearrangement links TRBV29-1 to TRBJ2-5; no definite D call. Sequences were derived from unstimulated CD8+ T cells sorted from spleen or lymph node cells, sampled before intestinal transplant. The source is a human donor who received an intestinal transplant. The CDR3 coding sequence is TGCAGCGTTGAAGCCGCGCTAGAAGAGACCCAGTACTTC. This encodes CSVEAALEETQYF. The variable domain in full, with the rest retrieved from reference TRBV29-1 and TRBJ2-5, is SAVISQKPSRDICQRGTSLTIQCQVDSQVTMMFWYRQQPGQSLTLIATANQGSEATYESGFVIDKFPISRPNLTFSTLTVSNMSPEDSSIYLCSVEAALEETQYFGPGTRLLVL.